Included here is one T cell receptor beta chain sequence, with context. TCRdb processed the 5' RACE reads again and assigns one entry to each CDR3 protein, with no DNA. The sample's table shows 500,000 or so distinct CDR3 sequences. These data come from a study of T cells expressing NK-cell markers. Study at large: Cells sorted as CD3+CD56+NKG2C+, CD3+CD56+NKG2C- and CD3+CD56-NKG2C+ T cells supplied the TCR beta repertoires.

Looked up from germline, CDR1 is SQVTM and CDR2 is ANQGSEA. The length of the CDR3 is 12 residues. Sequencing used blood T cells: a sorted CD56 or NKG2C T cell subset, CD4+ or CD8+ T cells, or bulk PBMC T cells (not recorded which). V usage is TRBV29-1 and J usage is TRBJ2-7. The sequence came from a man younger than 35 in good health. Here the CDR3 reads CSVAETPYEQYF.